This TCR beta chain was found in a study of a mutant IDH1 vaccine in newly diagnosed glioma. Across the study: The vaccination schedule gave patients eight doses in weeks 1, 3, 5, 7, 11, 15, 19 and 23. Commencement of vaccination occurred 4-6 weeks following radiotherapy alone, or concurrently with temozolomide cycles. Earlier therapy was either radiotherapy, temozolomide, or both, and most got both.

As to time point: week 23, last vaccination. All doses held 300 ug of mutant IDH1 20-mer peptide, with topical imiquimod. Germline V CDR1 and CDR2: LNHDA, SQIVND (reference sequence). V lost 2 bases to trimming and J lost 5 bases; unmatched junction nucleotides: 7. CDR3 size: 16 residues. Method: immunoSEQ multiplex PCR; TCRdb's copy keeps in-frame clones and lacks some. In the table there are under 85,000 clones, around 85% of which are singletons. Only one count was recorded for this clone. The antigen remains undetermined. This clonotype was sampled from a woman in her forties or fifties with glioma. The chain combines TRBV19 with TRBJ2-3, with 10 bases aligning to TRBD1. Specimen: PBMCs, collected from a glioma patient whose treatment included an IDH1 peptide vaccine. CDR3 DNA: TGTGCCAGTAGTATATGGGCGACAGGGGGCCAAGATACGCAGTATTTT. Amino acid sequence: CASSIWATGGQDTQYF. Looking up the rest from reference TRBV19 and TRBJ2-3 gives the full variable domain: DGGITQSPKYLFRKEGQNVTLSCEQNLNHDAMYWYRQDPGQGLRLIYYSQIVNDFQKGDIAEGYSVSREKKESFPLTVTSAQKNPTAFYLCASSIWATGGQDTQYFGPGTRLTVL.